These 25 T cell receptor beta chains came from one sample sequenced in a study of post-analysis software for immune sequencing data. No antigen has been assigned to these receptors. Prepared TCR beta cDNA libraries contained unique molecular identifiers. TCRdb processed the PCR reads anew with MiXCR; each CDR3 protein has one entry. Of 380,000 or so distinct CDR3 sequences detected, less than 35% appear once; the ten largest clones hold 13%. Points from the study as a whole: Patients had higher frequencies than controls of a handful of TRBV segments, including TRBV5-6, TRBV5-1 and TRBV20-1.

The sample taken for sequencing was blood. These receptors all come from a girl aged 5 to 17 with multiple sclerosis.

The rearrangement uses TRBV5-1 and TRBJ2-7; 9 nucleotides align to TRBD1. The CDR3 spans 14 residues. V lost 0 bases and J lost 3; bases outside the gene matches: 1. CDR1 is SGHRS, CDR2 YFSETQ, per germline. The CDR3 DNA sequence: TGCGCCAGCAGCTTGGTGACAGGGGGCTACGAGCAGTACTTC. It translates to CASSLVTGGYEQYF.

The J gene is TRBJ2-5, the V gene TRBV11-2; TRBD2 agrees at 16 bases. The DNA end lines up better with TRBJ2-7; the J call may be wrong. The CDR3 has 17 amino acids. In germline, CDR1 is SGHAT, CDR2 FQNNGV. The chain's CDR3 is CASSPGTSGGASDEQYF. The CDR3, as DNA: TGTGCCAGCAGCCCCGGGACTAGCGGGGGGGCGTCGGACGAGCAGTACTTC.

The rearrangement links TRBV20-1 to TRBJ2-2; possibly TRBD2 for D (6 bases). Between the trimmed V and J ends, which lost 1 base and 4 bases, there was a span of 7 bases. Germline CDR1 DFQATT, CDR2 SNEGSKA (reference sequence). This CDR3 is built from 13 residues. CDR3: CSARGGGTGELFF. The CDR3 DNA reads TGCAGTGCTAGAGGGGGAGGCACCGGGGAGCTGTTTTTT.

This clonotype was observed a handful of times. The rearrangement uses TRBV12-3 or TRBV12-4 and TRBJ1-1, with D unresolved. This CDR3 comprises 12 residues. Trimming pared 5 bases from V and 6 bases from J, leaving 10 bases between. CDR3 loop: CASSTLSPEAFF. CDR3 DNA: TGTGCCAGCAGTACCTTGTCTCCTGAAGCTTTCTTT.

V usage is TRBV7-9 and J usage is TRBJ1-1; possible D gene TRBD1, 5 bases. Germline CDR1 reads SEHNR; CDR2 reads FQNEAQ (reference sequence). V lost 5 bases and J 1 base, leaving 20 bases between the germline ends. CDR3 length: 17 residues. CDR3 bases: TGTGCCAGCAGCCCCGGCGCTGGAGCAGGGTGGAACACTGAAGCTTTCTTT. It codes for CASSPGAGAGWNTEAFF.

The chain combines TRBV20-1 with TRBJ2-3; 8 nucleotides align to TRBD2. V was clipped by 4 bases and J by 4 bases; unmatched bases: 7. CDR3 length equals 14 residues. Per germline, CDR1 DFQATT and CDR2 SNEGSKA (reference sequence). CDR3 sequence (DNA): TGCAGTGCTAAAGGGGCTAGCGGGCCAGATACGCAGTATTTT. Translating it yields CSAKGASGPDTQYF.

There are a few counts of this clonotype. The CDR3, as DNA: TGCGCCAGCAGCCTCTTGGAGGACGGCTCCTACGAGCAGTACTTC. Translated, it gives CASSLLEDGSYEQYF. The V gene is TRBV4-1, the J gene TRBJ2-7, with a weak D call TRBD2 (5 bases). The V and J ends lost 4 bases and 0 bases respectively, with 13 bases between them. CDR3 length: 15 amino acids. From germline, CDR1 is MGHRA and CDR2 YSYEKL.

V and J are TRBV2 and TRBJ2-1; tentatively, D is TRBD2 (5 bases). V was trimmed by 3 bases and J by 2 bases, leaving 8 bases between them. Germline CDR1 reads SNHLY; CDR2 reads FYNNEI. The CDR3 loop spans 14 amino acids. The CDR3 DNA reads TGTGCCAGCAGTGAGGGAGAGGCCTACAATGAGCAGTTCTTC. It translates to CASSEGEAYNEQFF.

This clonotype was counted between two and nine times. This chain joins TRBV4-2 and TRBJ2-3, with 14 bases matching TRBD2. CDR1 LGHNA and CDR2 YNFKEQ come from the germline V gene. The length of the CDR3 is 16 residues. V was clipped by 1 base and J by 9 bases; unmatched bases: 6. The CDR3 coding sequence is TGTGCCAGCAGCCAAGGAGGGACTAGCGGGGGTGGCACGCAGTATTTT. Its protein product is CASSQGGTSGGGTQYF.

In this sample, this clonotype turned up a few times. For the CDR3, the DNA is TGTGCCAGCAGCACCGGGACACACCAAGAGACCCAGTACTTC. It specifies CASSTGTHQETQYF. The chain is built from TRBV7-2 and TRBJ2-5; weak D call: TRBD1 (6 bases). CDR3 size: 14 residues. V was shortened by 5 bases and J by 0 bases, with 10 bases between the two germline ends. Germline V gene lookup returns CDR1 SGHTA and CDR2 FQGNSA.

This clonotype was counted only a few times. The chain recombines TRBV20-1 with TRBJ2-4; D gene unclear. V gave up 5 bases and J gave up 0 bases, with 17 bases separating them. The CDR3 spans 16 residues. The germline V gene has CDR1 DFQATT and CDR2 SNEGSKA (reference sequence). CDR3 nucleotide sequence: TGCAGTGCTGGCCATGGGCCGCAGCTAGCCAAAAACATTCAGTACTTC. Protein sequence: CSAGHGPQLAKNIQYF.

This sequence joins TRBV10-3 and TRBJ2-1, with TRBD1 matching over 8 bases. The J call may be incorrect, as the DNA end agrees better with TRBJ2-7. Germline lookup yields CDR1 ENHRY and CDR2 SYGVKD. The CDR3 runs to 14 residues. Written as DNA, the CDR3 is TGTGCCATCAGTGAGTCCGGACAGGGTTTTGAGCAGTACTTC. This codes for CAISESGQGFEQYF.

The chain has TRBV6-1 and TRBJ1-2; 9 nucleotides line up with TRBD1. V shed 6 bases, J shed 2 bases, and the junction held 13 bases outside the gene matches. CDR1 is MNHNS and CDR2 is SASEGT in the germline V gene. The CDR3 spans 17 residues. The CDR3 DNA is TGTGCCAGCAGCTTTCGGACAGGGGCCAACCAGAACTATGGCTACACCTTC. It codes for CASSFRTGANQNYGYTF.

The chain links TRBV6-1 to TRBJ2-7; a weak D match, TRBD2 (6 bases). The J call may not be correct, given that the DNA end is closer to TRBJ2-5. Germline CDR1 MNHNS, CDR2 SASEGT. The CDR3 is 15 amino acids. DNA of the CDR3: TGTGCCAGCTCCCCAAATGGCGGGGTTTCGGAGACCCAGTACTTC. Residues: CASSPNGGVSETQYF.

The rearrangement joins TRBV28 to TRBJ2-7; unclear D gene. The germline V gene encodes CDR1 MDHEN and CDR2 SYDVKM. Trimming pared 5 bases from V and 1 base from J, leaving 12 bases between. The CDR3 sequence is 14 residues long. CDR3 protein: CASSIPTPSYEQYF. CDR3 sequence (DNA): TGTGCCAGCAGTATTCCGACACCTTCCTACGAGCAGTACTTC.

The chain joins TRBV5-1 to TRBJ2-5; D possibly corresponds to TRBD2 (6 bases). V lost 2 bases and J 2 bases, leaving 16 bases between the germline ends. The germline CDR1 and CDR2 sequences are SGHRS and YFSETQ. The CDR3 is 16 residues long. The CDR3 coding sequence is TGCGCCAGCAGCTTAGGGCCGCGGGGATCGCAAGAGACCCAGTACTTC. Translated, it gives CASSLGPRGSQETQYF.

This clonotype was observed a few times. The V gene is TRBV29-1, the J gene TRBJ1-1; the D gene is possibly TRBD1 (6 bases). Germline assignment: CDR1 SQVTM and CDR2 ANQGSEA. V was pared by 2 bases and J by 6 bases, with 10 bases between. The CDR3 contains 12 residues. CDR3 DNA sequence: TGCAGCGTTGAATCACAGGGATCTGAAGCTTTCTTT. This translates into CSVESQGSEAFF.

V and J are TRBV4-1 and TRBJ2-3; possible D gene TRBD2, 5 bases. V was pared by 0 bases and J by 2 bases, with 15 bases between. CDR3 length: 17 amino acids. CDR1 is MGHRA, CDR2 YSYEKL, per germline. Written as DNA, the CDR3 is TGCGCCAGCAGCCAAGAGGGAGCGGCTGCATCCACAGATACGCAGTATTTT. Amino acid sequence: CASSQEGAAASTDTQYF.

The V call is TRBV7-2, the J call TRBJ2-4; perhaps TRBD1 as D (6 bases). Germline loops: CDR1 SGHTA, CDR2 FQGNSA. The CDR3 is 14 amino acids. V gave up 5 bases and J gave up 8 bases, with 16 bases separating them. CDR3 bases: TGTGCCAGCAGCCCGTTGCAGGGGCCAGACATTCAGTACTTC. It codes for CASSPLQGPDIQYF.

This clonotype came up a few times. This chain uses TRBV7-6 with TRBJ2-5; D is uncertain. This CDR3 region has 13 residues. The germline V gene encodes CDR1 SGHVS and CDR2 FNYEAQ. The germline V and J ends were trimmed by 4 bases and 1 base, with 7 bases remaining between them. CDR3: CASSSVPQETQYF. Here the CDR3 DNA reads TGTGCCAGCAGCTCAGTCCCCCAAGAGACCCAGTACTTC.

CDR3 DNA: TGTGCCAGTAGTATAGATCAAGACTACACAGATACGCAGTATTTT. Amino acid sequence: CASSIDQDYTDTQYF. The V call is TRBV19, the J call TRBJ2-3, with a weak D call TRBD2 (5 bases). The germline V gene encodes CDR1 LNHDA and CDR2 SQIVND (reference sequence). The CDR3 covers 15 residues. V was cut by 0 bases and J by 2 bases, with 9 bases left in between.

CDR3 amino acids: CASSYSGTGNYGYTF. CDR3 nucleotide sequence: TGTGCCAGCAGTTATTCCGGGACAGGGAACTATGGCTACACCTTC. The chain employs TRBV6-5 and TRBJ1-2; 9 nucleotides agree with TRBD1. Trimming removed 3 bases from V and 2 bases from J; junction bases left unmatched: 4. Germline values: CDR1 MNHEY, CDR2 SVGAGI. The CDR3 loop spans 15 amino acids.

This clonotype showed up just once. The chain combines TRBV20-1 with TRBJ2-5; 8 positions match TRBD2. This CDR3 region has 16 residues. CDR1 and CDR2 from the germline V gene are DFQATT and SNEGSKA (reference sequence). V was clipped by 0 bases and J by 5 bases; unmatched bases: 11. CDR3: CSARELSGGGRETQYF. The CDR3 bases are TGCAGTGCTAGAGAGCTTTCTGGCGGGGGGAGGGAGACCCAGTACTTC.

This sequence joins TRBV27 and TRBJ2-5; 11 nucleotides align to TRBD2. With 3 bases clipped from V and 11 bases from J, the junction kept 5 bases outside the gene matches. Germline V CDR1 and CDR2: MNHEY, SMNVEV (reference sequence). The CDR3 totals 13 residues. Written as DNA, the CDR3 is TGTGCCAGCAGTTTCGGCCCTAGCGGGGGGCAGTACTTC. Translating gives CASSFGPSGGQYF.

V gene TRBV7-2 combines with J gene TRBJ2-7; no clear D. The CDR3 spans 13 residues. Germline values: CDR1 SGHTA, CDR2 FQGNSA. The V gene lost 5 bases and the J gene lost 6 bases, with 14 bases spanning the gap. CDR3 coding DNA: TGTGCCAGCAGCCCTCCAAAGGGCCTCGAGCAGTACTTC. As protein: CASSPPKGLEQYF.